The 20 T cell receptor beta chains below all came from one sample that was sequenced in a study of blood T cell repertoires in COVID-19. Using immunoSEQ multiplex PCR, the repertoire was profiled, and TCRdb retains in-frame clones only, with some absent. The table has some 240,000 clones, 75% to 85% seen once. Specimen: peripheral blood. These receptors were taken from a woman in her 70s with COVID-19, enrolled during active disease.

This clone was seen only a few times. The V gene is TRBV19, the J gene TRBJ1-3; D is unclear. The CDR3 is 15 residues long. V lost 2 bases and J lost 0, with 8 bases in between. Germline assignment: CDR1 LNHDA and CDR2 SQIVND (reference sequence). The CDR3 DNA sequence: TGTGCCAGTAGTATAACGCGCGACTCTGGAAACACCATATATTTT. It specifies CASSITRDSGNTIYF.

The CDR3 sequence is CAWRAGQGATEAFF. The CDR3 nucleotides are TGTGCCTGGAGAGCCGGACAGGGCGCGACTGAAGCTTTCTTT. The gene calls are TRBV30 and TRBJ1-1; TRBD1 agrees at 8 bases. V trimming: 3 bases; J trimming: 5 bases; junction bases outside the gene matches: 8. The V gene's germline CDR1 is GTSNPN and CDR2 SVGIG (reference sequence). The CDR3 is 14 amino acids.

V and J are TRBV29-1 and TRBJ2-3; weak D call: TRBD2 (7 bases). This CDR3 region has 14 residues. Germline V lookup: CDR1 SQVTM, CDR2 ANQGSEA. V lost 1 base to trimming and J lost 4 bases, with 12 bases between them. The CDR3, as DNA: TGCAGCGTTGAAGGGGGGGCGGGAGCAGATACGCAGTATTTT. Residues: CSVEGGAGADTQYF.

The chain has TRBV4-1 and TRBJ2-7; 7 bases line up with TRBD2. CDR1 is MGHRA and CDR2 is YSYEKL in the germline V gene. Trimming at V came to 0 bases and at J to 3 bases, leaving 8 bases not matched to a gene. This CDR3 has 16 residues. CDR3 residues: CASSQDLSSGLYEQYF. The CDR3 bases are TGCGCCAGCAGCCAAGATTTGTCTAGCGGACTCTACGAGCAGTACTTC.

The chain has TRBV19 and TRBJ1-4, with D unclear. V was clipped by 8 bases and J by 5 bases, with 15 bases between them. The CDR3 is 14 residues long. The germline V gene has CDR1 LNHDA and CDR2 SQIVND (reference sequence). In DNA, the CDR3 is TGTGCCAGTCGTCGGGTCAACCGAAATGAAAAACTGTTTTTT. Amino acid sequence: CASRRVNRNEKLFF.

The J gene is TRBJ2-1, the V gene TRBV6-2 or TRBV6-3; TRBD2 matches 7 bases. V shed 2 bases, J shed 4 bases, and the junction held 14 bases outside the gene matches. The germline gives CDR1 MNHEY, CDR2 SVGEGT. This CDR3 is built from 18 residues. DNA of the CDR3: TGTGCCAGCAGTTACACTCGGACTAGAGGAGGTGGATACAATGAGCAGTTCTTC. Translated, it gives CASSYTRTRGGGYNEQFF.

CDR3 sequence: CASSLGQGNRHSPLHF. Here the CDR3 DNA reads TGTGCCAGCAGCCTCGGACAGGGTAACCGGCATTCACCCCTCCACTTT. J is TRBJ1-6 and V is TRBV7-2; 8 bases fit TRBD1. Germline lookup yields CDR1 SGHTA and CDR2 FQGNSA. This CDR3 is 16 amino acids long. After removal of 5 bases from V and 8 bases from J, the junction contained 11 bases not matched to a gene.

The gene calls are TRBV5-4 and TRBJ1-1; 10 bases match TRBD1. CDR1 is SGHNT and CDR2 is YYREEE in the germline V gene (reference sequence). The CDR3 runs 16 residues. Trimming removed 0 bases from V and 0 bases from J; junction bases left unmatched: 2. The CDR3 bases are TGTGCCAGCAGCTTGGGGGGACAGGGGATGAACACTGAAGCTTTCTTT. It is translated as CASSLGGQGMNTEAFF.

The CDR3 region has the DNA TGTGCCAGCTCACCGACCAAGATGGAGCTCTACGAGCAGTACTTC. Amino acid sequence: CASSPTKMELYEQYF. The V gene is TRBV18, the J gene TRBJ2-7; D not certain. This CDR3 has 15 amino acids. The V end lost 3 bases, the J end lost 3 bases, and 15 bases lay between the germline ends. Per the germline V gene, CDR1 is KGHSH and CDR2 is LQKENI.

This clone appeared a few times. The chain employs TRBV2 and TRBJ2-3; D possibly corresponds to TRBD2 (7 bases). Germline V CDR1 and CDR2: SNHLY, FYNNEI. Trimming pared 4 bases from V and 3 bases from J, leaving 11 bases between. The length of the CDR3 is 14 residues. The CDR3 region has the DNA TGTGCCAGCAGTGGAGGGGGGGCAACAGATACGCAGTATTTT. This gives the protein CASSGGGATDTQYF.

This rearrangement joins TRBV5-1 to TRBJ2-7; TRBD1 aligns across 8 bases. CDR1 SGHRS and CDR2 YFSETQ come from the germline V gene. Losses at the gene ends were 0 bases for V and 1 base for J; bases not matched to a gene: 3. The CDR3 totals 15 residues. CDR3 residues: CASSLDGTGSYEQYF. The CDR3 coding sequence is TGCGCCAGCAGCTTGGATGGGACAGGTTCCTACGAGCAGTACTTC. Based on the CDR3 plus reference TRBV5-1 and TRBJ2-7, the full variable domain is KAGVTQTPRYLIKTRGQQVTLSCSPISGHRSVSWYQQTPGQGLQFLFEYFSETQRNKGNFPGRFSGRQFSNSRSEMNVSTLELGDSALYLCASSLDGTGSYEQYFGPGTRLTVT.

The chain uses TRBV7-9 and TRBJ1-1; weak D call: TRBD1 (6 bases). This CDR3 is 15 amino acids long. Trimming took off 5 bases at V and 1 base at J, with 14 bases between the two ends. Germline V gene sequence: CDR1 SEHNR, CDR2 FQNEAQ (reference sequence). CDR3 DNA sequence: TGTGCCAGCAGCCCATTAGCGGGACAGAACACTGAAGCTTTCTTT. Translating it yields CASSPLAGQNTEAFF.

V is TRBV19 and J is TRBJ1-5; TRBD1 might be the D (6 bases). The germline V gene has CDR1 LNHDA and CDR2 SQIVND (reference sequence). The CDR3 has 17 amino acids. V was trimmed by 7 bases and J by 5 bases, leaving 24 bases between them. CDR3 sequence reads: CASNSLVRGIRDQPQHF. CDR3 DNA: TGTGCCAGTAATTCCCTGGTCAGGGGCATCCGGGATCAGCCCCAGCATTTT.

CDR3 in DNA: TGTGCCAGCTCAACTGTCCGGCACCGGGAGTGGGCTTTCTTT. It codes for CASSTVRHREWAFF. V usage is TRBV18 and J usage is TRBJ1-1; D remains ambiguous. In germline, CDR1 is KGHSH, CDR2 LQKENI. Trimming removed 5 bases at V and 11 bases at J, with 21 bases between. The CDR3 consists of 14 residues. The full variable domain, its missing parts supplied by reference TRBV18 and TRBJ1-1, is NAGVMQNPRHLVRRRGQEARLRCSPMKGHSHVYWYRQLPEEGLKFMVYLQKENIIDESGMPKERFSAEFPKEGPSILRIQQVVRGDSAAYFCASSTVRHREWAFFGQGTRLTVV.

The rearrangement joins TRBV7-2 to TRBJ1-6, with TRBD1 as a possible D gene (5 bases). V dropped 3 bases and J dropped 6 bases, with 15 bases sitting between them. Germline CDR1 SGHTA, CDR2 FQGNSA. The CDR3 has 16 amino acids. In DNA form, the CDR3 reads TGTGCCAGCAGCTTTTTACAGGCCGGGGGTAATTCACCCCTCCACTTT. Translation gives CASSFLQAGGNSPLHF. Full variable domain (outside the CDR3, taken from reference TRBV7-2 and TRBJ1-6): GAGVSQSPSNKVTEKGKDVELRCDPISGHTALYWYRQSLGQGLEFLIYFQGNSAPDKSGLPSDRFSAERTGGSVSTLTIQRTQQEDSAVYLCASSFLQAGGNSPLHFGNGTRLTVT.

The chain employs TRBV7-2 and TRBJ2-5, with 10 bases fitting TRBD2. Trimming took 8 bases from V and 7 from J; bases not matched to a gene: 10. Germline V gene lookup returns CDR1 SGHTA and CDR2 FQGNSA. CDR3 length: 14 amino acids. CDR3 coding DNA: TGTGCCAGCGGCCCAGCGGGAGGGGTGGGGACCCAGTACTTC. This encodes CASGPAGGVGTQYF. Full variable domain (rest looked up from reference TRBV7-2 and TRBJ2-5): GAGVSQSPSNKVTEKGKDVELRCDPISGHTALYWYRQSLGQGLEFLIYFQGNSAPDKSGLPSDRFSAERTGGSVSTLTIQRTQQEDSAVYLCASGPAGGVGTQYFGPGTRLLVL.

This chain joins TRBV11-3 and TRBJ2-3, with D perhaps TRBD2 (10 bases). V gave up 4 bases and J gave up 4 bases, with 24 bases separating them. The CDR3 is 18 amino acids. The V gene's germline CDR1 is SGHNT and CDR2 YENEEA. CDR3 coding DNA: TGTGCCAGCAGCTCCGGGACAGGGACACTAGCGGGGCCAGATACGCAGTATTTT. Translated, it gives CASSSGTGTLAGPDTQYF.

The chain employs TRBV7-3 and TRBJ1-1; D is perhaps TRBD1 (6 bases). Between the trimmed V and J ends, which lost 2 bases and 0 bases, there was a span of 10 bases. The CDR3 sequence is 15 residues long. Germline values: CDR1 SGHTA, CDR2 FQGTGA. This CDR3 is CASSLLGAMNTEAFF. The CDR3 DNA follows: TGTGCCAGCAGCTTATTGGGGGCAATGAACACTGAAGCTTTCTTT.

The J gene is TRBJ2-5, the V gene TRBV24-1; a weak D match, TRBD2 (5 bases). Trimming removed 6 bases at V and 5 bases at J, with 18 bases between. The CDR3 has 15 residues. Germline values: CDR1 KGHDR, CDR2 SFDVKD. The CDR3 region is CATSLSTPGVETQYF. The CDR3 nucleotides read TGTGCCACCAGTCTATCCACCCCCGGGGTGGAGACCCAGTACTTC.

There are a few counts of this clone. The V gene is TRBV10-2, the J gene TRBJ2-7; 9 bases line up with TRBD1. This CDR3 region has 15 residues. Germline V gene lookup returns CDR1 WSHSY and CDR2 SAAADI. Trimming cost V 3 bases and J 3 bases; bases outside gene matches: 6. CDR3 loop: CASSEPGTGRYEQYF. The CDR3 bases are TGCGCCAGCAGTGAACCAGGGACAGGGCGCTACGAGCAGTACTTC.